Below, 24 T cell receptor beta chains from the same sample are listed, as sequenced in a study of T-cell reconstitution after alpha-beta-depleted transplantation in children. Unique molecular identifiers were built into the TCRbeta library. In TCRdb, the PCR reads were re-called with MiXCR into one record per CDR3 protein. Among about 440,000 distinct CDR3 sequences listed, approximately 42% were seen once. The sample consisted of PBMCs, taken before TCRalphabeta/CD19-depleted stem cell transplant. Receptors were obtained from a girl between 2 and 10 years old with aplastic anemia, due to receive a stem cell transplant.

This clonotype was recorded many times. This chain uses TRBV20-1 with TRBJ2-3, with D possibly matching TRBD2 (6 bases). Trimming took 6 bases from V and 2 from J, leaving 21 bases between them. The V gene's germline CDR1 is DFQATT and CDR2 SNEGSKA (reference sequence). CDR3 length: 16 residues. This CDR3 reads CSAQNGGSSHTDTQYF. CDR3 DNA sequence: TGCAGTGCCCAAAATGGGGGGAGTTCCCACACAGATACGCAGTATTTT.

The V gene is TRBV6-2 or TRBV6-3, the J gene TRBJ1-2, with TRBD1 matching 8 bases. CDR3 length: 16 amino acids. Per germline, CDR1 MNHEY and CDR2 SVGEGT. The ends lost 0 bases at V and 8 bases at J; junction bases unmatched: 11. DNA of the CDR3: TGTGCCAGCAGTTACTCTATCCTGACAGGGGAGAGAGGCTACACCTTC. Amino acids: CASSYSILTGERGYTF.

The rearrangement joins TRBV6-5 to TRBJ1-1; TRBD1 is a possible D gene (5 bases). The V end lost 2 bases, the J end lost 0 bases, and 7 bases lay between the germline ends. Germline loops: CDR1 MNHEY, CDR2 SVGAGI. This CDR3 is built from 14 residues. The CDR3: CASSYKGLNTEAFF. CDR3 nucleotides: TGTGCCAGCAGTTACAAGGGACTGAACACTGAAGCTTTCTTT.

This clonotype was counted a single time. The chain uses TRBV6-1 and TRBJ2-1; 12 bases map to TRBD2. The CDR3 is 14 amino acids. Germline CDR1 and CDR2: MNHNS and SASEGT. The trim removed 3 bases at V and 7 bases at J, leaving 1 base unmatched. The CDR3 reads CASSDLAGGNEQFF. The CDR3 DNA follows: TGTGCCAGCAGTGACCTAGCGGGAGGGAATGAGCAGTTCTTC.

This clonotype appeared a few times. V gene TRBV19 combines with J gene TRBJ2-7; a possible D gene is TRBD2 (5 bases). Germline CDR1 is LNHDA and CDR2 is SQIVND (reference sequence). This CDR3 is built from 17 residues. V gave up 5 bases and J gave up 3 bases, with 23 bases separating them. CDR3 loop: CASSEVLIRGFGYEQYF. DNA for the CDR3: TGTGCCAGTAGTGAGGTTCTTATTCGGGGATTTGGCTACGAGCAGTACTTC. Using reference TRBV19 and TRBJ2-7 for the parts outside the CDR3, the full variable domain is DGGITQSPKYLFRKEGQNVTLSCEQNLNHDAMYWYRQDPGQGLRLIYYSQIVNDFQKGDIAEGYSVSREKKESFPLTVTSAQKNPTAFYLCASSEVLIRGFGYEQYFGPGTRLTVT.

This sequence joins TRBV15 and TRBJ2-7; 9 nucleotides line up with TRBD1. This CDR3 has 13 residues. V trimming: 5 bases; J trimming: 4 bases; junction bases outside the gene matches: 3. CDR1 is LNHNV, CDR2 YYDKDF, per germline (reference sequence). The CDR3 DNA follows: TGTGCCACCAGCCAGGACAGGGGTTACGAGCAGTACTTC. The encoded protein is CATSQDRGYEQYF.

CDR3 residues: CSARDERGRADTQYF. CDR3 DNA sequence: TGCAGTGCTAGAGATGAGAGGGGTAGGGCAGATACGCAGTATTTT. V usage is TRBV20-1 and J usage is TRBJ2-3; D is tentatively TRBD1 or TRBD2 (5 bases each). The CDR3 totals 15 residues. V was pared by 0 bases and J by 4 bases, with 14 bases between. Germline V gene data show CDR1 as DFQATT and CDR2 as SNEGSKA (reference sequence).

This clonotype showed up just a few times. The V and J genes are TRBV6-6 and TRBJ2-7, with D unclear. V dropped 1 base and J dropped 1 base, with 5 bases sitting between them. The CDR3 has 13 residues. Germline V lookup: CDR1 MNHNY, CDR2 SVGAGI (reference sequence). In DNA, the CDR3 is TGTGCCAGCAGTTACTGGCGATCCTACGAGCAGTACTTC. As protein: CASSYWRSYEQYF.

A few counts support this clonotype. The chain uses TRBV5-5 and TRBJ2-7; TRBD2 is a possible D gene (5 bases). Trimming cost V 2 bases and J 7 bases, with 13 bases left between them. From germline, CDR1 is SGHKS and CDR2 YYEKEE (reference sequence). The CDR3 length is 13 residues. CDR3 residues: CASSFDRGGEQYF. The CDR3 DNA reads as TGTGCCAGCAGCTTTGATCGAGGCGGGGAGCAGTACTTC.

The table lists this clonotype with a few counts. The CDR3 reads CASSNNAAYEQYF. In DNA form, the CDR3 reads TGTGCCAGCAGTAATAATGCGGCTTACGAGCAGTACTTC. The chain links TRBV12-3 or TRBV12-4 to TRBJ2-7; D gene unclear. The CDR3 covers 13 residues. The V gene lost 5 bases and the J gene lost 4 bases, with 12 bases spanning the gap.

The chain carries TRBV20-1 and TRBJ2-1; D not resolved. CDR1 and CDR2 from the germline V gene are DFQATT and SNEGSKA (reference sequence). Trimming took off 2 bases at V and 10 bases at J, with 6 bases between the two ends. The CDR3 loop spans 10 amino acids. The CDR3 spells CSARWGEQFF. The CDR3, as DNA: TGCAGTGCTAGATGGGGAGAGCAGTTCTTC.

V is TRBV5-6 and J is TRBJ2-1; D uncertain. The CDR3 spans 14 residues. Trimming removed 0 bases at V and 5 bases at J, with 9 bases between. CDR1 and CDR2 (germline): SGHDT, YYEEEE. The CDR3 DNA sequence: TGTGCCAGCAGCTTGGCGGGTCTTGACAATGAGCAGTTCTTC. Translated, it gives CASSLAGLDNEQFF.

The J gene is TRBJ2-1, the V gene TRBV20-1; D uncertain. Germline loops: CDR1 DFQATT, CDR2 SNEGSKA (reference sequence). This CDR3 comprises 15 residues. V was pared by 0 bases and J by 5 bases, with 14 bases between. Here the CDR3 DNA reads TGCAGTGCTAGAGAGACCCCTACCCCCAACAATGAGCAGTTCTTC. Amino acids: CSARETPTPNNEQFF.

In its sample, this clonotype was seen many times. The chain couples TRBV5-1 to TRBJ2-2; perhaps TRBD1 as D (6 bases). V shed 1 base and J shed 6 bases, with 10 bases lying between them. This CDR3 is built from 14 residues. Germline assignment: CDR1 SGHRS and CDR2 YFSETQ. CDR3 loop: CASSLYRAAGELFF. The CDR3 region has the DNA TGCGCCAGCAGCTTGTACAGGGCTGCCGGGGAGCTGTTTTTT.

This clonotype has a handful of counts. The V call is TRBV5-1, the J call TRBJ2-4, with D tentatively TRBD2 (6 bases). This CDR3 is 16 amino acids long. The germline V gene has CDR1 SGHRS and CDR2 YFSETQ. Trimming left V 2 bases short and J 3 bases short, with 15 bases between. In DNA, the CDR3 is TGCGCCAGCAGCTTTGGGCCCGTCGGGGGCAAAAACATTCAGTACTTC. This codes for CASSFGPVGGKNIQYF. The whole variable domain, remainder taken from reference TRBV5-1 and TRBJ2-4, is KAGVTQTPRYLIKTRGQQVTLSCSPISGHRSVSWYQQTPGQGLQFLFEYFSETQRNKGNFPGRFSGRQFSNSRSEMNVSTLELGDSALYLCASSFGPVGGKNIQYFGAGTRLSVL.

This clonotype was recorded many times. The chain links TRBV6-2 or TRBV6-3 to TRBJ2-1; 7 positions agree with TRBD1. CDR3 length equals 16 residues. In germline, CDR1 is MNHEY, CDR2 SVGEGT. V shed 5 bases, J shed 8 bases, and the junction held 15 bases outside the gene matches. The CDR3 bases are TGTGCCAGCAGTCGATGGGTAACTAACAGGGGATATGAGCAGTTCTTC. The encoded protein is CASSRWVTNRGYEQFF.

The V and J genes are TRBV2 and TRBJ2-1, with D maybe TRBD1 (6 bases). V was trimmed by 4 bases and J by 9 bases, leaving 16 bases between them. The CDR3 has 14 residues. Looked up from germline, CDR1 is SNHLY and CDR2 is FYNNEI. This chain's CDR3 is CASSGDRPRGEQFF. CDR3 nucleotides: TGTGCCAGCAGTGGCGACAGGCCCCGGGGTGAGCAGTTCTTC.

The chain links TRBV20-1 to TRBJ2-7, with unresolved D. Germline CDR1 reads DFQATT; CDR2 reads SNEGSKA (reference sequence). Trimming removed 0 bases at V and 4 bases at J, with 19 bases between. This CDR3 has 16 residues. CDR3 in amino acids: CSARDSKHHWSYEQYF. CDR3 DNA: TGCAGTGCTAGAGATTCGAAGCACCACTGGAGTTACGAGCAGTACTTC.

This clonotype was seen repeatedly, ten times or more. J is TRBJ2-4 and V is TRBV12-5; D may be TRBD1 (6 bases). From germline, CDR1 is LGHNT and CDR2 FRNRAP. This CDR3 region has 13 residues. V was clipped by 7 bases and J by 5 bases, with 12 bases between them. In DNA, the CDR3 is TGTGCTAGTGCCCTCGACAGGCAAAACATTCAGTACTTC. This translates into CASALDRQNIQYF.

The CDR3 DNA reads TGCAGCGTCGTCCTAGAGCTTCTCTCCTACGAGCAGTACTTC. Residues: CSVVLELLSYEQYF. The V call is TRBV29-1, the J call TRBJ2-7; D gene unclear. This CDR3 has 14 residues. Trimming took 6 bases from V and 0 from J, leaving 15 bases between them. Germline V gene data show CDR1 as SQVTM and CDR2 as ANQGSEA.

The chain links TRBV20-1 to TRBJ2-1; weak D call: TRBD1 (6 bases). The CDR3 length is 14 residues. V lost 4 bases and J 5 bases, leaving 15 bases between the germline ends. Germline V gene sequence: CDR1 DFQATT, CDR2 SNEGSKA (reference sequence). CDR3 sequence reads: CSAIYRESNNEQFF. CDR3 bases: TGCAGTGCTATTTACAGGGAATCGAACAATGAGCAGTTCTTC.

The table lists this clonotype with many counts. V usage is TRBV19 and J usage is TRBJ1-2; 9 positions agree with TRBD1. Germline V gene lookup returns CDR1 LNHDA and CDR2 SQIVND (reference sequence). Trimming took 7 bases from V and 8 from J; bases not matched to a gene: 8. This CDR3 has 13 amino acids. The CDR3 protein is CASIQQGAFGYTF. The CDR3 coding sequence is TGTGCCAGTATCCAACAGGGGGCGTTCGGCTACACCTTC.

CDR3 nucleotides: TGCAGTGCTAGGTGGAGCGGGGCGGAGACCCAGTACTTC. This gives the protein CSARWSGAETQYF. The chain carries TRBV20-1 and TRBJ2-5; 7 bases are a match to TRBD2. The junction had 6 bases not matched to a gene; V was cut back by 3 bases and J by 5 bases. CDR3 length: 13 amino acids. In germline, CDR1 is DFQATT, CDR2 SNEGSKA (reference sequence).

This clonotype has more than one count but fewer than ten. This chain uses TRBV18 with TRBJ2-5; the match to TRBD1 covers 7 bases. This CDR3 has 12 amino acids. V was pared by 5 bases and J by 4 bases, with 1 base of the junction left unmatched. CDR1 is KGHSH, CDR2 LQKENI, per germline. The CDR3 DNA reads as TGTGCCAGCTCAGCAGGGGGAGAGACCCAGTACTTC. Amino acids: CASSAGGETQYF.